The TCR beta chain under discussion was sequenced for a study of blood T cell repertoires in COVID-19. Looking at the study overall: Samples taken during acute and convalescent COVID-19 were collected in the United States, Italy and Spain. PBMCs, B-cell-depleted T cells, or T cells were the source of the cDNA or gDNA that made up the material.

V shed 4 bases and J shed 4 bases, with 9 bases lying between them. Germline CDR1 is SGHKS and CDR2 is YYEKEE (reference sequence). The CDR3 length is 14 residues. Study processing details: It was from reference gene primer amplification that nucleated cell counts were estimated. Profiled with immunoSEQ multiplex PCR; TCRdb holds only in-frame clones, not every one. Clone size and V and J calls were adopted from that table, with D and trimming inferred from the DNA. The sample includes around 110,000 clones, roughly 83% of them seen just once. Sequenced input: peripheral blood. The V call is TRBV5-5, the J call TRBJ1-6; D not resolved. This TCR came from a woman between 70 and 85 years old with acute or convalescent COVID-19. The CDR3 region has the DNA TGTGCCAGCAGCGCGGGGATGTATAATTCACCCCTCCACTTT. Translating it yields CASSAGMYNSPLHF.